This T cell receptor beta chain stems from a study of cytomegalovirus exposure and HLA in healthy donors. Study details: Earlier findings included roughly 100 million unique TCR beta sequences obtained from about 180 million T cells. The Caucasian-associated ancestry cluster contained about 80% of the approximately 420 genotyped donors. Notes on the study in general: Because they were indistinguishable, some V segments, including TRBV6-2 and TRBV6-3, were excluded.

The CDR3 runs 13 residues. The germline gives CDR1 MNHEY, CDR2 SVGAGI. Use of 60 Vbeta and 13 Jbeta primers characterized the PCR. Sequencing used immunoSEQ multiplex PCR; TCRdb keeps in-frame clones, though not all of them. Of around 120,000 clones in the sample, around 80% were seen once. Turning to this clone: Its antigen is currently unknown.

The chain links TRBV6-5 to TRBJ2-5; 9 bases agree with TRBD1. The last part of the DNA fits TRBJ2-7 better; the J call may be wrong. Sequencing was performed on PBMCs. The TCR comes from a human donor in good health. The chain's CDR3 is CASSWTGAYEQYF. CDR3 DNA sequence: TGTGCCAGCAGCTGGACAGGGGCCTACGAGCAGTACTTC.